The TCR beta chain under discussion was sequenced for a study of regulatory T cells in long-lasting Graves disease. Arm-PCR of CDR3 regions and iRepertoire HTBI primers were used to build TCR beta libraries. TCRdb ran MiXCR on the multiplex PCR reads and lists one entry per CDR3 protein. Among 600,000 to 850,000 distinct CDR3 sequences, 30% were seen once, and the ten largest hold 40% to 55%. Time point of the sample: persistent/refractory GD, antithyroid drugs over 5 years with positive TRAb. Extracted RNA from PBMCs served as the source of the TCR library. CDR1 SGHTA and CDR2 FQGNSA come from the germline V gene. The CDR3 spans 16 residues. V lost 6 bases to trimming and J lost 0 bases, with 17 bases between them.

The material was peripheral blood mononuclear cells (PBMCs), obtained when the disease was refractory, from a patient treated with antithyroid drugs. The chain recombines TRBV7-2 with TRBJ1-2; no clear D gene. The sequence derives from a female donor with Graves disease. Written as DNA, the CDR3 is TGTGCCAGCAGACCGTACGGGAGGTCCGCTAACTATGGCTACACCTTC. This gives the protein CASRPYGRSANYGYTF.